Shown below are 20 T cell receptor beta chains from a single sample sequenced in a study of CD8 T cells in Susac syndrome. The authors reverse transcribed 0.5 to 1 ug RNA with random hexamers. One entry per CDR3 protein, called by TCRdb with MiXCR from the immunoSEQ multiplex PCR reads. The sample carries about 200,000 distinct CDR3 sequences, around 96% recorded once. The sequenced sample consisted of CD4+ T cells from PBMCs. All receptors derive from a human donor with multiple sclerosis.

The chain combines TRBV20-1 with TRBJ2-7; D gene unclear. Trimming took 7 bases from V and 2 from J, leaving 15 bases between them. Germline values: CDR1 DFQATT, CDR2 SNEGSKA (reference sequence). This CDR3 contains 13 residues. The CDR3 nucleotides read TGCAGTGTGTCCGATGGCGGTACCTACGAGCAGTACTTC. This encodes CSVSDGGTYEQYF.

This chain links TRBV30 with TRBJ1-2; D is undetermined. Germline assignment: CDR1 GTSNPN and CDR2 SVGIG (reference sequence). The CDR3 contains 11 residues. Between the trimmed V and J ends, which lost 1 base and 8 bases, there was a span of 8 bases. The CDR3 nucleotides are TGTGCCTGGAGTGGATCCTGGGGCTACACCTTC. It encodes CAWSGSWGYTF.

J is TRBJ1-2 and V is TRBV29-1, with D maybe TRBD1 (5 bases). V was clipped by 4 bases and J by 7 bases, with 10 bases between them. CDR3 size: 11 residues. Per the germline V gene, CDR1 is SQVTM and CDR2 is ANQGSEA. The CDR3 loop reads CSVAGPLGYTF. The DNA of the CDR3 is TGCAGCGTTGCGGGACCACTTGGCTACACCTTC.

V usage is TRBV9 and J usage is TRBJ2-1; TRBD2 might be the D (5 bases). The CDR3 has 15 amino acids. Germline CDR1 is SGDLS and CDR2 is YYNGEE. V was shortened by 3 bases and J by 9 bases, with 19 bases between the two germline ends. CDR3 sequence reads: CASSASGISFAEQFF. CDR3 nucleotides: TGTGCCAGCAGCGCGAGCGGAATCTCCTTCGCTGAGCAGTTCTTC.

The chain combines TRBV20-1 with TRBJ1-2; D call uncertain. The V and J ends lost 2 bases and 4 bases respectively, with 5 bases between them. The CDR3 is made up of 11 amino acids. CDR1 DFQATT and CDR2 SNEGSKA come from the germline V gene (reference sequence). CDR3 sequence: CSARQGYGYTF. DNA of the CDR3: TGCAGTGCTAGACAAGGCTATGGCTACACCTTC.

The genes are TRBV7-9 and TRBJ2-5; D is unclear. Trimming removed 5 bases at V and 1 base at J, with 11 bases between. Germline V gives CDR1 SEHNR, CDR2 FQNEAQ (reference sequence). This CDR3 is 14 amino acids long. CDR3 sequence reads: CASSADWGQETQYF. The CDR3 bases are TGTGCCAGCAGCGCAGACTGGGGCCAAGAGACCCAGTACTTC.

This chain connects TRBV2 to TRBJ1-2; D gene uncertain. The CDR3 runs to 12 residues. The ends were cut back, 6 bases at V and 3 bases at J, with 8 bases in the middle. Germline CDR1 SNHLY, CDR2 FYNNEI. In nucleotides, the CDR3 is TGTGCCAGCAGACCGACGGACTATGGCTACACCTTC. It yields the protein CASRPTDYGYTF.

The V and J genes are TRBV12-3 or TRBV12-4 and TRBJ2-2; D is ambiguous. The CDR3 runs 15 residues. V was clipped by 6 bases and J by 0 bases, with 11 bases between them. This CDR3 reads CASSPRLSNTGELFF. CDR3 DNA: TGTGCCAGCAGCCCCCGGCTTTCGAACACCGGGGAGCTGTTTTTT.

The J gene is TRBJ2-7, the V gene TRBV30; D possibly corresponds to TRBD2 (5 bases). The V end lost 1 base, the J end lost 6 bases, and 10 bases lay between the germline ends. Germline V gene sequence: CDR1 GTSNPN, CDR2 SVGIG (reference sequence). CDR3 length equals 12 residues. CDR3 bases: TGTGCCTGGAGTGGCAGGACTCCCGAGCAGTACTTC. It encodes CAWSGRTPEQYF.

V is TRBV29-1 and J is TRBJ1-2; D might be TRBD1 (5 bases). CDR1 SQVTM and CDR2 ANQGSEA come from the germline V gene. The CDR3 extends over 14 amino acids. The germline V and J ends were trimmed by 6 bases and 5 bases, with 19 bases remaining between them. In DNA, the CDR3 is TGCAGCGTATCGGGAGACGGGGCTCTATATGGCTACACCTTC. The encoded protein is CSVSGDGALYGYTF.

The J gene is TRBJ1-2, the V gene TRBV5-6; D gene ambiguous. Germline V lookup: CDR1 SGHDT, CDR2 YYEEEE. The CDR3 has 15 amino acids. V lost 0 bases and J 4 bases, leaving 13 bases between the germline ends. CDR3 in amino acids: CASSLGSVQRYGYTF. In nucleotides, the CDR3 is TGTGCCAGCAGCTTGGGCTCGGTACAGCGCTATGGCTACACCTTC.

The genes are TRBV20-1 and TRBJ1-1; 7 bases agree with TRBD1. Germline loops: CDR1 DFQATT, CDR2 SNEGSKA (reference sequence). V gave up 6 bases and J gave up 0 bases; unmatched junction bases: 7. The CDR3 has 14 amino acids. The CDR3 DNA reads TGCAGTGCCCTGCCCGGGACAGTGAACACTGAAGCTTTCTTT. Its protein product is CSALPGTVNTEAFF.

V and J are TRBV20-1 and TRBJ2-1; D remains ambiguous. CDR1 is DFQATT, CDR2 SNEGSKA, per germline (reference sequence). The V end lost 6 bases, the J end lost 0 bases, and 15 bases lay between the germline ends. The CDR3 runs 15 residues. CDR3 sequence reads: CSAYVPRSSYNEQFF. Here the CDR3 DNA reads TGCAGTGCCTACGTTCCGAGGAGCTCCTACAATGAGCAGTTCTTC.

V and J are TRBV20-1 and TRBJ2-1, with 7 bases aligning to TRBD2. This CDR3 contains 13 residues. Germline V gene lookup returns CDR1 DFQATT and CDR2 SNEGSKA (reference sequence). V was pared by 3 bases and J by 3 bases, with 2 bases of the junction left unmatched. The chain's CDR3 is CSASGGFYNEQFF. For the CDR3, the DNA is TGCAGTGCTAGCGGGGGGTTCTACAATGAGCAGTTCTTC.

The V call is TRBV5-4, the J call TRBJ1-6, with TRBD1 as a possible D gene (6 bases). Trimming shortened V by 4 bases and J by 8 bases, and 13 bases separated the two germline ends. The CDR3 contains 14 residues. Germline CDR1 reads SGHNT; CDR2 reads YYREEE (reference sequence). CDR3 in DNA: TGTGCCAGCAGCAACCGGGACACTCATTCACCCCTCCACTTT. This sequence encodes CASSNRDTHSPLHF.

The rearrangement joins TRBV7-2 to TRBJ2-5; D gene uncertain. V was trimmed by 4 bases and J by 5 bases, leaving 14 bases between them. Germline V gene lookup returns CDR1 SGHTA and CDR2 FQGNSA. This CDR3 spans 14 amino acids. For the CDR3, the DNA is TGTGCCAGCAGCTCTGGTCCCTTGCGGGAGACCCAGTACTTC. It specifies CASSSGPLRETQYF. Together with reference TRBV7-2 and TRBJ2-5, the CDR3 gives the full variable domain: GAGVSQSPSNKVTEKGKDVELRCDPISGHTALYWYRQSLGQGLEFLIYFQGNSAPDKSGLPSDRFSAERTGGSVSTLTIQRTQQEDSAVYLCASSSGPLRETQYFGPGTRLLVL.

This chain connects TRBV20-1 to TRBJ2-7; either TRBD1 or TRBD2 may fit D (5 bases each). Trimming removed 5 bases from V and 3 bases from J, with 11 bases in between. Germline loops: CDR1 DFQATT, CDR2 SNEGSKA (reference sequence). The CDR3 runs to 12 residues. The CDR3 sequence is CSAGDANYEQYF. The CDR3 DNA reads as TGCAGTGCTGGGGACGCCAACTACGAGCAGTACTTC.

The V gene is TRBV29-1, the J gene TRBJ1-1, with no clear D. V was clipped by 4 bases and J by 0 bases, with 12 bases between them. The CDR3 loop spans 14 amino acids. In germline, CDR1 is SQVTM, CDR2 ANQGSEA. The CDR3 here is CSVAPGQVNTEAFF. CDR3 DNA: TGCAGCGTTGCCCCTGGGCAGGTGAACACTGAAGCTTTCTTT.

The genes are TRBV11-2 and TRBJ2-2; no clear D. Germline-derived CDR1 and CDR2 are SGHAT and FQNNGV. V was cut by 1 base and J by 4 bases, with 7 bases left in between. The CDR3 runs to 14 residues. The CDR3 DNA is TGTGCCAGCAGCTTAGGGTTGGGCACCGGGGAGCTGTTTTTT. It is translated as CASSLGLGTGELFF.

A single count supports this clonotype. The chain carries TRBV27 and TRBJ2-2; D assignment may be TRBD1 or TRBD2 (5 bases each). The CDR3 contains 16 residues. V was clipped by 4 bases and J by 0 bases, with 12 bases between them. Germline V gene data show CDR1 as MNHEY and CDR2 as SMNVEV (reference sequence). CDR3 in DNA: TGTGCCAGCAGTTGGGGGAGTATCGCGAACACCGGGGAGCTGTTTTTT. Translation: CASSWGSIANTGELFF.